These T cell receptor beta chains were read from a single sample in a study of blood T cells in healthy people across ages. TCRdb re-called the 5' RACE reads with MiXCR, one entry per CDR3 protein. The sample contains about 1.1 million distinct CDR3 sequences, 35% to 40% of which appear only once. Sample: blood. The receptors originated from a man aged 18-30 years in good health. Both conserved end residues are part of each CDR3. Fields, in order: CDR3 length, J gene, V gene, clone size, D gene, CDR3 DNA, CDR3 protein. The D gene is left open where the match is weak. Only part of the rows carry a size: once, few, many, or a class if the clone is expanded.

>14|TRBJ2-4|TRBV3-1|NA|NA
TGTGCCAGCAGCCAAGATCGCAGGGGAGACATTCAGTACTTC
CASSQDRRGDIQYF
>14|TRBJ2-4|TRBV20-1|few|NA
TGCAGTGCTAGCAGGGTCCGCGCCAAAAACATTCAGTACTTC
CSASRVRAKNIQYF
>13|TRBJ1-6|TRBV24-1|few|TRBD1
TGTGCCACCAGCCAGACAGGGGATTCACCCCTCCACTTT
CATSQTGDSPLHF
>15|TRBJ2-1|TRBV5-1|NA|TRBD2
TGCGCCAGCAGCTTCTGGAGCGGGGAAGGTAATGAGCAGTTCTTC
CASSFWSGEGNEQFF
>10|TRBJ2-3|TRBV2|few|NA
TGTGCCAGCAGTGAGGGGCCGCAGTATTTT
CASSEGPQYF
>16|TRBJ2-3|TRBV12-5|few|NA
TGTGCTAGTGGTTTGGTACTGTCAGCGGCTCTCGATACGCAGTATTTT
CASGLVLSAALDTQYF
>14|TRBJ2-2|TRBV13|NA|NA
TGTGCCAGCAGCTCGGATAGTAGGACCGGGGAGCTGTTTTTT
CASSSDSRTGELFF
>17|TRBJ2-2|TRBV18|NA|NA
TGTGCCAGCTCACTGGAGTTCGGGAGAGCGAACACCGGGGAGCTGTTTTTT
CASSLEFGRANTGELFF
>16|TRBJ2-1|TRBV19|once|TRBD1
TGTGCCAGTAGTCCACATTCCGGGACAGGCGGGGAGACCCAGTTCTTC
CASSPHSGTGGETQFF
>13|TRBJ2-3|TRBV5-1|NA|NA
TGCGCCAGCAGCTTGGAGTCCGCAGATACGCAGTATTTT
CASSLESADTQYF
>14|TRBJ2-7|TRBV30|NA|NA
TGTGCCTGGAGTGGTCCAGGCAAGACCTACGAGCAGTACTTC
CAWSGPGKTYEQYF
>17|TRBJ1-2|TRBV4-3|NA|TRBD1
TGCGCCAGCAGCCAAGATAAAAGACAGGGGTCCGGTCTCGGCTACACCTTC
CASSQDKRQGSGLGYTF
>12|TRBJ1-2|TRBV20-1|NA|NA
TGCAGTGCTAGTGTGGGGGGCCATGGCTACACCTTC
CSASVGGHGYTF
>11|TRBJ2-1|TRBV29-1|NA|TRBD2
TGCAGCGGGGGACTAGCACGGGAGCAGTTCTTC
CSGGLAREQFF
>14|TRBJ1-1|TRBV2|NA|NA
TGTGCCAGCAGTCCCCAGAGGGGGAGGGAGGATGCTTTCTTT
CASSPQRGREDAFF
>16|TRBJ2-1|TRBV20-1|NA|NA
TGCAGTGCCACCCTCGGGACTTCTCTCACCTACAATGAGCAGTTCTTC
CSATLGTSLTYNEQFF
>15|TRBJ1-5|TRBV4-3|NA|NA
TGCGCCAGCAGCCAAGATTCGGACGGCGATCAGCCCCAGCATTTT
CASSQDSDGDQPQHF
>15|TRBJ2-7|TRBV2|once|TRBD1
TGTGCCAGCAGCGACAGGGTGGGACAGATCTACGAGCAGTACTTC
CASSDRVGQIYEQYF
>16|TRBJ2-2|TRBV20-1|NA|NA
TGCAGTGCTAGAGACCCGGGACTCTTCACGGGCGGGGAGCTGTTTTTT
CSARDPGLFTGGELFF
>16|TRBJ2-5|TRBV3-1|few|NA
TGTGCCAGCAGCGAAGGCGCAACCTCCTCACAAGAGACCCAGTACTTC
CASSEGATSSQETQYF
>14|TRBJ1-2|TRBV27|few|NA
TGTGCCAGCAGTTTACGAGGGGCCGGTTATGGCTACACCTTC
CASSLRGAGYGYTF
>18|TRBJ1-4|TRBV7-2|few|NA
TGTGCCAGCAGCTTAGGGCGGGCCAGGGACACAACTAATGAAAAACTGTTTTTT
CASSLGRARDTTNEKLFF